This TCR beta chain appears in the sequencing data of a study of graft-versus-host responses after intestinal transplantation. For the study at large: Recipients obtained multivisceral, liver-intestinal, or isolated intestinal transplants.

Profiling relied on immunoSEQ multiplex PCR, and the TCRdb table lists in-frame clones only, not all of them. Of some 120,000 clones listed, around 90% are singletons. The V and J ends lost 4 bases and 5 bases respectively, with 14 bases between them. This CDR3 is built from 14 residues. Germline CDR1 MNHNS, CDR2 SASEGT. Whole-study findings and limits: Peak levels of circulating GvH clones tracked with early post-transplant HvG declines. Recipient marrow harbored GvH clones, some of which surfaced first in ileum or blood.

On this clone itself: Its antigen is not known.

The chain joins TRBV6-1 to TRBJ2-5; D is perhaps TRBD2 (6 bases). The receptor was isolated from a human donor who received an intestinal transplant. Source: unstimulated CD4+ T cells sorted from spleen or lymph node cells, taken before intestinal transplant. CDR3 bases: TGTGCCAGCAGTGTGACTAGTTTTGGCGAGACCCAGTACTTC. This sequence encodes CASSVTSFGETQYF.